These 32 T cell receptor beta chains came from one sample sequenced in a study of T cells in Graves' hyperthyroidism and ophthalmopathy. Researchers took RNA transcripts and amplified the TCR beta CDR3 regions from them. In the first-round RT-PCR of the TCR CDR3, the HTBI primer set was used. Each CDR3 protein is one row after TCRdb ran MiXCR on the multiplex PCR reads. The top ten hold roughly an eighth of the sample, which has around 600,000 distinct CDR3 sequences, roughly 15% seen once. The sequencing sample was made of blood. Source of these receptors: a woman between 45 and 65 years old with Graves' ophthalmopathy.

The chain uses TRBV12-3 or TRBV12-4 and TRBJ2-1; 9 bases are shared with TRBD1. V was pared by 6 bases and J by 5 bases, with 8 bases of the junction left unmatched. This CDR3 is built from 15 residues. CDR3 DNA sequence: TGTGCCAGCAGCCGCGCCGGGACAGGGCACAATGAGCAGTTCTTC. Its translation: CASSRAGTGHNEQFF.

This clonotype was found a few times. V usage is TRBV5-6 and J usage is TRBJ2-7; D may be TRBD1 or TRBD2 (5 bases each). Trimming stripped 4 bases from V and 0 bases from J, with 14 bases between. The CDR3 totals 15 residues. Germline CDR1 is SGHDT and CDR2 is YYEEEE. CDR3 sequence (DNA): TGTGCCAGCAGCCCGGGACGGGGAACCTCCTACGAGCAGTACTTC. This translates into CASSPGRGTSYEQYF.

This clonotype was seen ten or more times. The CDR3: CASRWGGILATEAFF. The CDR3 coding sequence is TGTGCCAGCCGATGGGGGGGAATATTGGCCACTGAAGCTTTCTTT. The chain combines TRBV12-3 or TRBV12-4 with TRBJ1-1, with D perhaps matching TRBD1 (5 bases). The CDR3 runs to 15 residues. The V end was cut by 8 bases, the J end by 4 bases, with 20 bases between.

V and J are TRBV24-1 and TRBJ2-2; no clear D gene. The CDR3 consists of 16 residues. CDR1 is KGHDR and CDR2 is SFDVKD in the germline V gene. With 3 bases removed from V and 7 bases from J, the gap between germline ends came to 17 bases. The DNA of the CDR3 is TGTGCCACCAGTGATCCCTTCGGGCCCCGGAGCGGGGAGCTGTTTTTT. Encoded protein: CATSDPFGPRSGELFF.

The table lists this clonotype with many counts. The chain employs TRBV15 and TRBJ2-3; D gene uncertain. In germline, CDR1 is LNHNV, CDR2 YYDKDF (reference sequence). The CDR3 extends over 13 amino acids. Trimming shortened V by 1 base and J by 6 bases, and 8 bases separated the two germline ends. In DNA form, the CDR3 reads TGTGCCACCAGCAGAGGTGGAGTGGATACGCAGTATTTT. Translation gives CATSRGGVDTQYF.

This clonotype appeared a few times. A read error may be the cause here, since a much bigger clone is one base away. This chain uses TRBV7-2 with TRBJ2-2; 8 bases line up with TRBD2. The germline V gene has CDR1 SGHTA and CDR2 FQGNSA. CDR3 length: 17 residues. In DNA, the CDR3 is TGTGCCAACAGCTTAGTATTCGGGACTAGACGCACCGGGGAGCTGTTTTTT. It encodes CANSLVFGTRRTGELFF.

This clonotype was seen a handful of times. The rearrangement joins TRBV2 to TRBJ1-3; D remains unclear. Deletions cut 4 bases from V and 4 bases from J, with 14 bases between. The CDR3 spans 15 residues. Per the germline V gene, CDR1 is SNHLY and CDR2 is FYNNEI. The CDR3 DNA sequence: TGTGCCAGCAGTGCCTACTTGGGCAGAGGAAACACCATATATTTT. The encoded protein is CASSAYLGRGNTIYF.

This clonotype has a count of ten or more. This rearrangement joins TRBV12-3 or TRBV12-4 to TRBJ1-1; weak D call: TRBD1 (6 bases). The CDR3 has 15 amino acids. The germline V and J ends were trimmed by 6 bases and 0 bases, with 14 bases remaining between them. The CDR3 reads CASSEGQFMNTEAFF. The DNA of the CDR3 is TGTGCCAGCAGCGAAGGACAGTTTATGAACACTGAAGCTTTCTTT.

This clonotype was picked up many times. The CDR3 region has the DNA TGTGCCAGCAGTTTATCTTTCGGGACATACTCCTACAATGAGCAGTTCTTC. Translation gives CASSLSFGTYSYNEQFF. V and J are TRBV28 and TRBJ2-1; D might be TRBD1 (6 bases). In germline, CDR1 is MDHEN, CDR2 SYDVKM. There are 17 residues in the CDR3. V lost 1 base and J 0 bases, leaving 13 bases between the germline ends. The full variable domain, its missing parts supplied by reference TRBV28 and TRBJ2-1, is DVKVTQSSRYLVKRTGEKVFLECVQDMDHENMFWYRQDPGLGLRLIYFSYDVKMKEKGDIPEGYSVSREKKERFSLILESASTNQTSMYLCASSLSFGTYSYNEQFFGPGTRLTVL.

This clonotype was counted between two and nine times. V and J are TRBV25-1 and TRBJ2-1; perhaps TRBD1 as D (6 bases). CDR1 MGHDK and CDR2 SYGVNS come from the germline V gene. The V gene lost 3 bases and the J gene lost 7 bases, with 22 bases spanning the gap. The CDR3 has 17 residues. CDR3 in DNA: TGTGCCAGCAGTGATCTAGAGACAGGATGGTTTCAGAATGAGCAGTTCTTC. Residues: CASSDLETGWFQNEQFF.

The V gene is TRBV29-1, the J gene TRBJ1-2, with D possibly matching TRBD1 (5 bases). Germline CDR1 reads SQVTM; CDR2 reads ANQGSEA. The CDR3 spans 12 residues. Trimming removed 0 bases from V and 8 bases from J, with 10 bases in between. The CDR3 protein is CSVEDQGEGYTF. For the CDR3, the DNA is TGCAGCGTTGAAGATCAAGGGGAAGGCTACACCTTC.

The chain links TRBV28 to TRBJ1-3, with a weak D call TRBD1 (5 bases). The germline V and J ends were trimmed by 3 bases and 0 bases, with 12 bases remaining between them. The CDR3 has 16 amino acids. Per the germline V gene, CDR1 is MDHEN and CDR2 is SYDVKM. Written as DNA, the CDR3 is TGTGCCAGCAGTTTGACAAGGGGAAGCTCTGGAAACACCATATATTTT. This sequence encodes CASSLTRGSSGNTIYF.

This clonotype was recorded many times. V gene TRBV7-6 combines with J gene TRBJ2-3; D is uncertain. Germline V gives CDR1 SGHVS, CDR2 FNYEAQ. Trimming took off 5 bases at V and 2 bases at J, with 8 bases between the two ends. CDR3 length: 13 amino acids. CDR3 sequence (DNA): TGTGCCAGCAGCAGCGAGGCCACAGATACGCAGTATTTT. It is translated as CASSSEATDTQYF.

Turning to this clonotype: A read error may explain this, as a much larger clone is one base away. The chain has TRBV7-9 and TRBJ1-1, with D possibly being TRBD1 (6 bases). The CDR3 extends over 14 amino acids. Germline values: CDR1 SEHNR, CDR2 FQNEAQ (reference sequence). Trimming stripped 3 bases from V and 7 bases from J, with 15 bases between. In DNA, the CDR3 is TGTGCCAGCAGCTTTAGGGGGGAGAGGAATGAAGCTTTCTTT. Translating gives CASSFRGERNEAFF.

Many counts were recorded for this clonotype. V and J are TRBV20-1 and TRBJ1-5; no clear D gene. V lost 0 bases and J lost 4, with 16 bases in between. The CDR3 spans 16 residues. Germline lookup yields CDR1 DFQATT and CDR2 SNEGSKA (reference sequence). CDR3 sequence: CSARDEGRLPNQPQHF. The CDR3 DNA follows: TGCAGTGCTAGAGATGAAGGACGCCTCCCTAATCAGCCCCAGCATTTT.

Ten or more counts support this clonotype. Written as DNA, the CDR3 is TGTGCCACCAGTGATTTGCTTCCCGGGCGGGATACGCAGTATTTT. Protein: CATSDLLPGRDTQYF. This rearrangement joins TRBV24-1 to TRBJ2-3; no reliable D call. Germline V gene lookup returns CDR1 KGHDR and CDR2 SFDVKD. The CDR3 has 15 amino acids. V gave up 0 bases and J gave up 6 bases, with 12 bases separating them.

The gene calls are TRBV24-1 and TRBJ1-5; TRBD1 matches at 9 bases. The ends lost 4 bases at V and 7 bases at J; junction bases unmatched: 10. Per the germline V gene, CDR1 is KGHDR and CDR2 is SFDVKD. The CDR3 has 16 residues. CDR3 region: CATSDHGTGSFQPQHF. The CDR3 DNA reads TGTGCCACCAGTGACCACGGGACAGGGTCGTTCCAGCCCCAGCATTTT.

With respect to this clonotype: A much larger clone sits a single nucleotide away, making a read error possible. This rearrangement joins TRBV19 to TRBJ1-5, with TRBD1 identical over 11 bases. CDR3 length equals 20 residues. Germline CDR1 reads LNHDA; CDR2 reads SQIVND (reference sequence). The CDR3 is CASSIDLPGQGDGGNQPRHF. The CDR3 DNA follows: TGTGCCAGTAGTATAGACTTACCGGGACAGGGGGACGGTGGCAATCAGCCCCGGCATTTT.

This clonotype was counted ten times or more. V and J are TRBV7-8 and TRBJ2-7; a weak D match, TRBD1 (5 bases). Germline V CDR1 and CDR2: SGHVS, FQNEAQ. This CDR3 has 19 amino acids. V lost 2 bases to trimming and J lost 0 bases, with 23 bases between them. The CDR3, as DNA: TGTGCCAGCAGCTTATTCATCGTCAGTGGGGCTCAGGTCTCCTACGAGCAGTACTTC. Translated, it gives CASSLFIVSGAQVSYEQYF.

The CDR3 region has the DNA TGTGCCAGCAGAGCTACAGCCGGGACAGGGTCCTACGAGCAGTACTTC. Its protein product is CASRATAGTGSYEQYF. V is TRBV6-2 or TRBV6-3 and J is TRBJ2-7; 9 nucleotides match TRBD1. The CDR3 is 16 residues long. V dropped 6 bases and J dropped 1; count of bases not matched to a gene: 10. CDR1 MNHEY and CDR2 SVGEGT come from the germline V gene.

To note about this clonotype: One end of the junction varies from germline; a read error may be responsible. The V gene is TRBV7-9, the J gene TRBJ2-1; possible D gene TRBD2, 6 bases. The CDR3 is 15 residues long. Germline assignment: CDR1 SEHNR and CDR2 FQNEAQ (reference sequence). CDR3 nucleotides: TGTGCCAGCTGCTTAGCGCGGGATTTTTACAATGAGCAGTTCTTC. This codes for CASCLARDFYNEQFF.

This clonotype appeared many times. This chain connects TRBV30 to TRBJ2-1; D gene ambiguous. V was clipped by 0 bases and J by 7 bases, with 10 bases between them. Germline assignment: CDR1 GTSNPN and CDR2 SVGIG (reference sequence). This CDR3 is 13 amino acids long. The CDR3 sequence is CAWSVGLVNEQFF. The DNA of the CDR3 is TGTGCCTGGAGTGTAGGGCTAGTAAATGAGCAGTTCTTC.

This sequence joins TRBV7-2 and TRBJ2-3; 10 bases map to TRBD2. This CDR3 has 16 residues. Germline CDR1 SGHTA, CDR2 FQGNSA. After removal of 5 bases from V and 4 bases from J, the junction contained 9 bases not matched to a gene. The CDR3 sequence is CASSQLAGVAPDTQYF. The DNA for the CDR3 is TGTGCCAGCAGCCAGCTAGCGGGAGTGGCTCCAGATACGCAGTATTTT.

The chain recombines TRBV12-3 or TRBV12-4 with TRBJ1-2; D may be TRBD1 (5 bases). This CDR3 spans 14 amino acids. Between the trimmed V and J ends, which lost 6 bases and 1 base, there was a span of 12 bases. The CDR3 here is CASSRTRFNYGYTF. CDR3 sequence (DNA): TGTGCCAGCAGCCGGACACGATTTAACTATGGCTACACCTTC.

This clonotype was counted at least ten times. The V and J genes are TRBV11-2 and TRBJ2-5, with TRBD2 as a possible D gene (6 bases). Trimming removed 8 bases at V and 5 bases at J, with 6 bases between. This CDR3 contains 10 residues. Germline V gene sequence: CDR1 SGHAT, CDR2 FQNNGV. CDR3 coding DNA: TGTGCCAGCGGGAGGGAGACCCAGTACTTC. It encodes CASGRETQYF.

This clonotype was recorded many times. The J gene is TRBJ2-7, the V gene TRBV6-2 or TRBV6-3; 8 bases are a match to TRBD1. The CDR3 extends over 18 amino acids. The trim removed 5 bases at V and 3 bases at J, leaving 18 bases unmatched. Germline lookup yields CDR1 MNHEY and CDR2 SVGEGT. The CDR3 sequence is CASSSQRIGQGLLYEQYF. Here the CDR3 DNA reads TGTGCCAGCAGTAGTCAGCGGATTGGACAGGGCCTTCTCTACGAGCAGTACTTC.

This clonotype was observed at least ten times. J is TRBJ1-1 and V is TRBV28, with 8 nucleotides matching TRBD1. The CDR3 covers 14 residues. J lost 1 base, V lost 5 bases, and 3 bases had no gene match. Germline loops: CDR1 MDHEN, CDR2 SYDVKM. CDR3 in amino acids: CASSDRGKNTEAFF. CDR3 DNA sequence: TGTGCCAGCAGTGACAGGGGAAAGAACACTGAAGCTTTCTTT.

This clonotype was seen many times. CDR3 in amino acids: CASSFVLAGGPDTQYF. The CDR3 bases are TGTGCCAGCAGCTTCGTACTAGCGGGAGGGCCAGATACGCAGTATTTT. The chain uses TRBV7-8 and TRBJ2-3; 13 bases agree with TRBD2. V lost 3 bases and J lost 4; bases outside the gene matches: 4. The CDR3 runs to 16 residues. Germline values: CDR1 SGHVS, CDR2 FQNEAQ. The whole variable domain, remainder taken from reference TRBV7-8 and TRBJ2-3, is GAGVSQSPRYKVAKRGQDVALRCDPISGHVSLFWYQQALGQGPEFLTYFQNEAQLDKSGLPSDRFFAERPEGSVSTLKIQRTQQEDSAVYLCASSFVLAGGPDTQYFGPGTRLTVL.

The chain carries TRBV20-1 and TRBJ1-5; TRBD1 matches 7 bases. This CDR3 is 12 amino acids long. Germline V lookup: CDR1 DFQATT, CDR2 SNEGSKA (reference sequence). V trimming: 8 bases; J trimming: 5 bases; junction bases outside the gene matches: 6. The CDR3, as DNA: TGCAGTACACATGGACAGGATCAGCCCCAGCATTTT. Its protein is CSTHGQDQPQHF.

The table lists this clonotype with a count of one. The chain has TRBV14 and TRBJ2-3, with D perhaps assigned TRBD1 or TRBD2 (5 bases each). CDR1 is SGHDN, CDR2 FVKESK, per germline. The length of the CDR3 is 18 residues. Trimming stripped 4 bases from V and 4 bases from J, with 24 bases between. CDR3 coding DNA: TGTGCCAGCAGCCCCCTTCCGGGACGGAGTAAGACGGCAGATACGCAGTATTTT. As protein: CASSPLPGRSKTADTQYF.

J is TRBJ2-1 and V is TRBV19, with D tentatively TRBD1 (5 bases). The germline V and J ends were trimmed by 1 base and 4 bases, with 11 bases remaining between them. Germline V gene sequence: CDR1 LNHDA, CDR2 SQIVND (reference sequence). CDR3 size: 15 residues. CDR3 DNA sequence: TGTGCCAGTAGTATAGGACAGAACCAATACAATGAGCAGTTCTTC. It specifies CASSIGQNQYNEQFF.

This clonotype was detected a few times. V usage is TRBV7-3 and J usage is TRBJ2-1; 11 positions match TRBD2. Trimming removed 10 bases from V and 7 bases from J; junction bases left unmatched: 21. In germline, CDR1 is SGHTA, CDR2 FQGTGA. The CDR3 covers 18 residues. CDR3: CANSTPSGRPPQGNEQFF. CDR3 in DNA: TGTGCCAACTCAACACCTAGCGGGAGGCCCCCCCAAGGGAATGAGCAGTTCTTC.